Following are 23 T cell receptor beta chains from one sample sequenced in a study of shared clonotypes between healthy human individuals. TCRdb's copy holds only in-frame clones and misses some; the assay was immunoSEQ multiplex PCR. The table includes about 710,000 clones, 72% detected once. The sample taken for sequencing was memory CD4+ T cells sorted from blood. Indicated subset: CD45RA-negative fraction. These receptors came from a woman in her twenties or thirties in good health.

This clone was recorded a few times. V usage is TRBV29-1 and J usage is TRBJ2-1; weak D call: TRBD2 (5 bases). The CDR3 is 16 residues long. Germline CDR1 SQVTM, CDR2 ANQGSEA. Trimming stripped 5 bases from V and 0 bases from J, with 17 bases between. CDR3 DNA sequence: TGCAGCGTTACAGTCCGAACGGCGGGCTCCTACAATGAGCAGTTCTTC. Amino acids: CSVTVRTAGSYNEQFF.

This chain links TRBV18 with TRBJ2-7; 8 bases are shared with TRBD1. The CDR3 is made up of 15 amino acids. V shed 3 bases and J 0 bases; nucleotides not matched to a gene: 4. CDR1 KGHSH and CDR2 LQKENI come from the germline V gene. CDR3 region: CASSPGQAISYEQYF. The CDR3 coding sequence is TGTGCCAGCTCACCGGGACAGGCCATCTCCTACGAGCAGTACTTC.

V and J are TRBV25-1 and TRBJ2-5; possibly TRBD2 for D (7 bases). Near its end, the DNA agrees better with TRBJ2-7, so the J call may be wrong. Germline-derived CDR1 and CDR2 are MGHDK and SYGVNS. CDR3 length: 13 amino acids. The CDR3 DNA follows: TGTGCCAGCAGCCGAGGGGGGGGTTACGAGCAGTACTTC. This encodes CASSRGGGYEQYF.

The chain links TRBV19 to TRBJ1-5; D is perhaps TRBD1 (6 bases). The V end lost 9 bases, the J end lost 2 bases, and 17 bases lay between the germline ends. Germline loops: CDR1 LNHDA, CDR2 SQIVND (reference sequence). This CDR3 is 15 amino acids long. CDR3 sequence: CASRTGPAGNQPQHF. CDR3 coding DNA: TGTGCCAGCAGAACAGGGCCAGCTGGCAATCAGCCCCAGCATTTT.

This clone was seen only a few times. The chain has TRBV2 and TRBJ2-3; the D is unclear. This CDR3 is 12 amino acids long. V gave up 5 bases and J gave up 2 bases, with 5 bases separating them. The V gene's germline CDR1 is SNHLY and CDR2 FYNNEI. The CDR3 DNA reads TGTGCCAGCAGTCCGATCACAGATACGCAGTATTTT. It is translated as CASSPITDTQYF. The variable domain in full, completed from reference TRBV2 and TRBJ2-3, reads EPEVTQTPSHQVTQMGQEVILRCVPISNHLYFYWYRQILGQKVEFLVSFYNNEISEKSEIFDDQFSVERPDGSNFTLKIRSTKLEDSAMYFCASSPITDTQYFGPGTRLTVL.

This chain links TRBV5-4 with TRBJ2-7; possible D gene TRBD2, 6 bases. The CDR3 is 13 amino acids. The V and J ends lost 0 bases and 7 bases respectively, with 11 bases between them. Germline assignment: CDR1 SGHNT and CDR2 YYREEE (reference sequence). The CDR3 region is CASSLVTSREQYF. The CDR3 DNA sequence: TGTGCCAGCAGCTTGGTTACTAGCCGGGAGCAGTACTTC.

In its sample, this clone was seen a few times. This same CDR3 is encoded by further DNA sequences in the sample. This chain links TRBV27 with TRBJ2-2; D is unresolved. The germline V gene encodes CDR1 MNHEY and CDR2 SMNVEV (reference sequence). The CDR3 spans 12 residues. Trimming removed 5 bases from V and 1 base from J, with 2 bases in between. The CDR3: CASSLNTGELFF. DNA for the CDR3: TGTGCCAGCAGTCTGAACACCGGGGAGCTGTTTTTT.

The J gene is TRBJ1-2, the V gene TRBV29-1; 7 nucleotides match TRBD1. Per germline, CDR1 SQVTM and CDR2 ANQGSEA. The CDR3 contains 13 residues. V shed 7 bases, J shed 2 bases, and the junction held 7 bases outside the gene matches. The CDR3 DNA follows: TGCAGCGCTGTCCGGACAGGCAACTATGGCTACACCTTC. Translating it yields CSAVRTGNYGYTF. The whole variable domain, remainder taken from reference TRBV29-1 and TRBJ1-2, is SAVISQKPSRDICQRGTSLTIQCQVDSQVTMMFWYRQQPGQSLTLIATANQGSEATYESGFVIDKFPISRPNLTFSTLTVSNMSPEDSSIYLCSAVRTGNYGYTFGSGTRLTVV.

This chain joins TRBV28 and TRBJ1-5; TRBD1 matches at 8 bases. The CDR3 covers 15 residues. V trimming: 5 bases; J trimming: 4 bases; junction bases outside the gene matches: 7. From germline, CDR1 is MDHEN and CDR2 SYDVKM. Here the CDR3 DNA reads TGTGCCAGCAGTACAAACAGGGGGGGGAATCAGCCCCAGCATTTT. As protein: CASSTNRGGNQPQHF.

This chain uses TRBV10-3 with TRBJ1-2; 11 bases align to TRBD1. V trimming: 4 bases; J trimming: 4 bases; junction bases outside the gene matches: 8. The CDR3 runs to 16 residues. Per germline, CDR1 ENHRY and CDR2 SYGVKD. CDR3 DNA: TGTGCCATCAGTGCAGAGGACAGGGGGCTGCGCTATGGCTACACCTTC. Encoded protein: CAISAEDRGLRYGYTF.

The genes are TRBV5-1 and TRBJ2-7; 12 positions agree with TRBD1. This CDR3 contains 15 residues. Germline V gene lookup returns CDR1 SGHRS and CDR2 YFSETQ. Trimming cost V 0 bases and J 5 bases; bases outside gene matches: 3. The CDR3 DNA sequence: TGCGCCAGCAGCTTGGTAGGGACAGGGGGCGACGAGCAGTACTTC. Translation gives CASSLVGTGGDEQYF. Full variable domain (rest looked up from reference TRBV5-1 and TRBJ2-7): KAGVTQTPRYLIKTRGQQVTLSCSPISGHRSVSWYQQTPGQGLQFLFEYFSETQRNKGNFPGRFSGRQFSNSRSEMNVSTLELGDSALYLCASSLVGTGGDEQYFGPGTRLTVT.

This clone was counted at least ten times. J is TRBJ1-4 and V is TRBV6-5; 8 bases align to TRBD1. Looked up from germline, CDR1 is MNHEY and CDR2 is SVGAGI. The CDR3 is made up of 14 amino acids. J was trimmed by 5 bases and V by 7 bases; bases with no gene match: 6. The CDR3: CASNDRTGNEKLFF. CDR3 DNA sequence: TGTGCCAGCAACGACAGGACAGGGAATGAAAAACTGTTTTTT.

The gene calls are TRBV20-1 and TRBJ1-1; no reliable D call. Trimming cost V 6 bases and J 8 bases, with 13 bases left between them. CDR3 size: 11 residues. Germline CDR1 and CDR2: DFQATT and SNEGSKA (reference sequence). CDR3 in amino acids: CSAPIQAEAFF. The CDR3 nucleotides are TGCAGTGCGCCAATCCAAGCGGAAGCTTTCTTT.

V gene TRBV28 combines with J gene TRBJ2-7; 10 nucleotides align to TRBD2. V lost 1 base to trimming and J lost 6 bases; unmatched junction nucleotides: 12. CDR1 is MDHEN and CDR2 is SYDVKM in the germline V gene. The CDR3 runs 17 residues. The CDR3 spells CASSLYASGSAPFEQYF. The CDR3 bases are TGTGCCAGCAGTTTATACGCTAGCGGGAGTGCTCCTTTCGAGCAGTACTTC.

The chain combines TRBV2 with TRBJ2-3; TRBD2 matches 8 bases. From germline, CDR1 is SNHLY and CDR2 FYNNEI. The CDR3 consists of 14 residues. V dropped 6 bases and J dropped 4; count of bases not matched to a gene: 6. The CDR3 sequence: CASRMTSEPDTQYF. The CDR3 nucleotides are TGTGCCAGCAGAATGACTAGCGAGCCAGATACGCAGTATTTT.

In this sample, this clone turned up a few times. The V and J genes are TRBV11-3 and TRBJ2-7; 7 bases line up with TRBD2. The V gene end was trimmed by 3 bases and the J gene end by 2 bases; junction bases not matched to a gene: 4. Per the germline V gene, CDR1 is SGHNT and CDR2 is YENEEA. The CDR3 sequence is 14 residues long. The CDR3 region has the DNA TGTGCCAGCAGCTTGTCGGGGGGAACCTACGAGCAGTACTTC. This gives the protein CASSLSGGTYEQYF.

V gene TRBV7-8 combines with J gene TRBJ2-2, with D uncertain. Germline values: CDR1 SGHVS, CDR2 FQNEAQ. V was pared by 0 bases and J by 1 base, with 6 bases between. This CDR3 region has 15 residues. Here the CDR3 reads CASSLAPGNTGELFF. CDR3 bases: TGTGCCAGCAGCTTAGCACCGGGGAACACCGGGGAGCTGTTTTTT.

About this clone: The same CDR3 is also encoded by other DNA sequences in this sample. This rearrangement joins TRBV28 to TRBJ1-5; 9 bases align to TRBD1. This CDR3 region has 14 residues. Germline V gene sequence: CDR1 MDHEN, CDR2 SYDVKM. The V segment lost 5 bases and the J segment 4 bases; nucleotides outside the gene matches: 3. The CDR3 coding sequence is TGTGCCAGCAGTACAGGGACAGGGAATCAGCCCCAGCATTTT. Translating gives CASSTGTGNQPQHF. Combining the CDR3 with reference TRBV28 and TRBJ1-5 gives the whole variable domain DVKVTQSSRYLVKRTGEKVFLECVQDMDHENMFWYRQDPGLGLRLIYFSYDVKMKEKGDIPEGYSVSREKKERFSLILESASTNQTSMYLCASSTGTGNQPQHFGDGTRLSIL.

The rearrangement links TRBV28 to TRBJ2-1; unclear D gene. The V gene's germline CDR1 is MDHEN and CDR2 SYDVKM. The CDR3 spans 12 residues. The V end was cut by 6 bases, the J end by 4 bases, with 7 bases between. As DNA, the CDR3 is TGTGCCAGCAGCCAAGGGTACAATGAGCAGTTCTTC. Translation gives CASSQGYNEQFF.

The chain joins TRBV28 to TRBJ1-2; TRBD1 matches at 7 bases. Per germline, CDR1 MDHEN and CDR2 SYDVKM. V dropped 6 bases and J dropped 4; count of bases not matched to a gene: 8. This CDR3 region has 14 residues. Written as DNA, the CDR3 is TGTGCCAGCAGCGACCCCGACAGGGTCTATGGCTACACCTTC. Translating it yields CASSDPDRVYGYTF.

In this sample, this clone turned up a few times. The V gene is TRBV4-1, the J gene TRBJ2-1; 16 nucleotides align to TRBD2. Trimming removed 6 bases from V and 11 bases from J; junction bases left unmatched: 4. The CDR3 consists of 14 residues. Germline V gives CDR1 MGHRA, CDR2 YSYEKL. This CDR3 is CASRSGLAGGKQFF. The CDR3 DNA follows: TGCGCCAGCAGATCGGGACTAGCGGGAGGGAAGCAGTTCTTC.

V gene TRBV4-1 combines with J gene TRBJ2-7, with D unresolved. The CDR3 is made up of 14 amino acids. Trimming took off 2 bases at V and 4 bases at J, with 12 bases between the two ends. Germline CDR1 reads MGHRA; CDR2 reads YSYEKL. CDR3 coding DNA: TGCGCCAGCAGCCAACCCGTTCGGTCTTACGAGCAGTACTTC. Translation: CASSQPVRSYEQYF.

Remarks on this clone: At one boundary the junction diverges from the germline segment, which might be a read error. This sample also contains other DNA sequences that code for the same CDR3. V and J are TRBV7-2 and TRBJ2-7, with TRBD2 matching over 12 bases. The CDR3 contains 14 residues. The germline V gene has CDR1 SGHTA and CDR2 FQGNSA. The CDR3 region has the DNA TGTGCCAGCAGCCTAGCGGGAGGGACCTACGAGCAGTACTTC. Translated: CASSLAGGTYEQYF.